A single sample is the source of the 28 T cell receptor beta chains below, sequenced in a study of blood T cells in healthy people across ages. The authors ran a second PCR of roughly 7 to 11 cycles using a sample-barcoded 5' primer and a J-beta primer mix. From the 5' RACE reads, TCRdb called clonotypes with MiXCR, one entry per CDR3 protein. The table includes 600,000 to 850,000 distinct CDR3 sequences, around 25% detected once. In addition, the sample was reused for a study of T cells of mothers and their children.

Sequences were obtained from blood. These receptors originate from a boy younger than 18 in good health.

The chain recombines TRBV27 with TRBJ2-7; TRBD2 agrees at 12 bases. With V trimmed by 6 bases and J by 3 bases, 6 bases remained unmatched. The CDR3 consists of 15 residues. Germline V lookup: CDR1 MNHEY, CDR2 SMNVEV (reference sequence). As DNA, the CDR3 is TGTGCCAGCAGGCCTAGACTAGCGGGAGTCTACGAGCAGTACTTC. Its translation is CASRPRLAGVYEQYF.

This chain joins TRBV2 and TRBJ2-5, with D uncertain. TRBJ2-1 explains the end of the DNA better; the J call may be wrong. The CDR3 length is 13 residues. Looked up from germline, CDR1 is SNHLY and CDR2 is FYNNEI. CDR3 sequence (DNA): TGTGCCAGCATTCCTGACCAAAATGGTGAGCAGTTCTTC. Encoded protein: CASIPDQNGEQFF.

This clonotype has more than one count but fewer than ten. The chain carries TRBV5-4 and TRBJ1-4; TRBD1 aligns across 10 bases. V lost 4 bases and J lost 5; bases outside the gene matches: 11. Per the germline V gene, CDR1 is SGHNT and CDR2 is YYREEE (reference sequence). The CDR3 has 17 residues. CDR3 loop: CASSKAQPGQGNEKLFF. As DNA, the CDR3 is TGTGCCAGCAGCAAGGCGCAACCGGGACAGGGGAATGAAAAACTGTTTTTT.

This clonotype came up a few times. This chain uses TRBV5-1 with TRBJ2-3, with 9 bases aligning to TRBD2. Germline CDR1 reads SGHRS; CDR2 reads YFSETQ. This CDR3 contains 16 residues. The ends lost 0 bases at V and 4 bases at J; junction bases unmatched: 6. The CDR3 nucleotides read TGCGCCAGCAGCTTGGGTAGCGGGAGATCGGCAGATACGCAGTATTTT. Its protein product is CASSLGSGRSADTQYF. Complete variable domain (other parts from reference TRBV5-1 and TRBJ2-3): KAGVTQTPRYLIKTRGQQVTLSCSPISGHRSVSWYQQTPGQGLQFLFEYFSETQRNKGNFPGRFSGRQFSNSRSEMNVSTLELGDSALYLCASSLGSGRSADTQYFGPGTRLTVL.

Turning to this clonotype: A read error may account for a junction end that differs from germline. V gene TRBV7-9 combines with J gene TRBJ1-3, with D hard to call. CDR1 is SEHNR, CDR2 FQNEAQ, per germline (reference sequence). There are 13 residues in the CDR3. The CDR3 nucleotides read TGTGCCAGCAGCCGGGATGATGGAAGCACCATATATTTT. Its protein is CASSRDDGSTIYF.

The CDR3 protein is CSVERRDPSYGYTF. In nucleotides, the CDR3 is TGCAGCGTTGAAAGAAGGGACCCGTCCTATGGCTACACCTTC. The chain carries TRBV29-1 and TRBJ1-2; perhaps TRBD1 as D (5 bases). V was shortened by 2 bases and J by 4 bases, with 14 bases between the two germline ends. From germline, CDR1 is SQVTM and CDR2 ANQGSEA. This CDR3 region has 14 residues.

In this sample, this clonotype turned up a few times. The chain carries TRBV5-1 and TRBJ2-7, with TRBD1 identical over 9 bases. This CDR3 is built from 14 residues. The ends lost 2 bases at V and 5 bases at J; junction bases unmatched: 5. Germline loops: CDR1 SGHRS, CDR2 YFSETQ. The CDR3 region is CASSFGQGINEQYF. CDR3 in DNA: TGCGCCAGCAGCTTCGGACAGGGGATCAACGAGCAGTACTTC.

The rearrangement links TRBV20-1 to TRBJ2-1; 9 positions match TRBD2. Germline values: CDR1 DFQATT, CDR2 SNEGSKA (reference sequence). Trimming at V came to 0 bases and at J to 10 bases, leaving 7 bases not matched to a gene. The CDR3 contains 14 residues. CDR3 protein: CSARDLLAGKEQFF. The CDR3 nucleotides are TGCAGTGCTAGAGATCTCCTAGCGGGGAAGGAGCAGTTCTTC.

This clonotype has more than one count but fewer than ten. The chain employs TRBV20-1 and TRBJ2-5, with 7 bases matching TRBD2. Losses at the gene ends were 0 bases for V and 1 base for J; bases not matched to a gene: 5. In germline, CDR1 is DFQATT, CDR2 SNEGSKA (reference sequence). This CDR3 contains 15 residues. The CDR3 region is CSARDRGVPQETQYF. The CDR3 DNA is TGCAGTGCTAGAGACCGGGGGGTGCCCCAAGAGACCCAGTACTTC.

This clonotype appeared a few times. The genes are TRBV20-1 and TRBJ2-5; D might be TRBD1 (6 bases). Germline V gives CDR1 DFQATT, CDR2 SNEGSKA (reference sequence). Trimming pared 8 bases from V and 0 bases from J, leaving 13 bases between. The CDR3 consists of 13 residues. CDR3 residues: CSTMGHNQETQYF. In DNA form, the CDR3 reads TGCAGTACGATGGGACATAACCAAGAGACCCAGTACTTC.

This clonotype has a handful of counts. The chain employs TRBV7-2 and TRBJ2-2, with D uncertain. The V gene lost 1 base and the J gene lost 4 bases, with 10 bases spanning the gap. Germline CDR1 reads SGHTA; CDR2 reads FQGNSA. There are 15 residues in the CDR3. The CDR3 DNA reads as TGTGCCAGCAGCTTAGTGGCGGAAAGCACCGGGGAGCTGTTTTTT. Its protein is CASSLVAESTGELFF.

This chain uses TRBV12-3 or TRBV12-4 with TRBJ1-2, with D possibly TRBD1 on 6 matching bases. The V end was cut by 4 bases, the J end by 6 bases, with 12 bases between. The CDR3 spans 13 residues. The CDR3 DNA follows: TGTGCCAGCAGTTCAGGGGCGTACAATGGCTACACCTTC. It codes for CASSSGAYNGYTF.

This clonotype occurred a few times. This chain connects TRBV6-2 or TRBV6-3 to TRBJ2-5; D perhaps matches TRBD2 (5 bases). Per germline, CDR1 MNHEY and CDR2 SVGEGT. Trimming cost V 5 bases and J 5 bases, with 12 bases left between them. The CDR3 sequence is 13 residues long. CDR3 in DNA: TGTGCCAGCAGTCGGGGATTCAGGGAGACCCAGTACTTC. Translating gives CASSRGFRETQYF.

This clonotype has only a few counts. The chain employs TRBV10-2 and TRBJ2-5, with D unclear. The V end was cut by 2 bases, the J end by 4 bases, with 5 bases between. CDR3 length: 12 amino acids. The germline V gene encodes CDR1 WSHSY and CDR2 SAAADI. The CDR3 DNA reads as TGCGCCAGCAGTGAGGCCACAGAGACCCAGTACTTC. It encodes CASSEATETQYF.

This chain connects TRBV4-2 to TRBJ1-1, with D tentatively TRBD1 (5 bases). This CDR3 spans 16 amino acids. Germline CDR1 is LGHNA and CDR2 is YNFKEQ. V lost 0 bases to trimming and J lost 6 bases, with 17 bases between them. CDR3 sequence: CASSQDFTGSFAEAFF. CDR3 DNA sequence: TGTGCCAGCAGCCAAGACTTCACAGGTTCGTTCGCTGAAGCTTTCTTT.

The chain employs TRBV4-3 and TRBJ2-1; D may be TRBD2 (5 bases). The DNA end is a closer match to TRBJ2-7, so the J assignment may be wrong. CDR1 and CDR2 from the germline V gene are LGHNA and YSLEER. The CDR3 spans 14 residues. CDR3 in amino acids: CASSQGEGTYEQYF. The CDR3 nucleotides are TGCGCCAGCAGCCAAGGCGAGGGCACCTACGAGCAGTACTTC.

The V call is TRBV3-1, the J call TRBJ2-5, with 7 nucleotides matching TRBD1. With V trimmed by 7 bases and J by 5 bases, 10 bases remained unmatched. Germline V gene data show CDR1 as LGHDT and CDR2 as YNNKEL (reference sequence). CDR3 length equals 14 residues. The CDR3 region has the DNA TGTGCCAGCACCAGGGGACAGACCGTGGAGACCCAGTACTTC. Protein sequence: CASTRGQTVETQYF.

The chain recombines TRBV6-1 with TRBJ2-5; D remains ambiguous. The CDR3 covers 15 residues. Germline CDR1 MNHNS, CDR2 SASEGT. V was trimmed by 6 bases and J by 1 base, leaving 15 bases between them. The chain's CDR3 is CASSSFQDSQETQYF. CDR3 nucleotide sequence: TGTGCCAGCAGCTCTTTCCAGGATAGCCAAGAGACCCAGTACTTC.

This clonotype was detected only a few times. This chain uses TRBV6-5 with TRBJ2-5; D gene unclear. Judging by the DNA end, TRBJ2-7 fits better; the J call may be wrong. In germline, CDR1 is MNHEY, CDR2 SVGAGI. This CDR3 is built from 13 residues. As DNA, the CDR3 is TGTGCCAGCAGTAGATCTCTTTTCGACGAGCAGTACTTC. Amino acid sequence: CASSRSLFDEQYF.

In this sample, this clonotype turned up a few times. This chain connects TRBV7-3 to TRBJ2-5; D remains unclear. This CDR3 contains 13 residues. Germline V gives CDR1 SGHTA, CDR2 FQGTGA. V lost 1 base and J lost 3, with 6 bases in between. The CDR3 loop reads CASSLNQEETQYF. CDR3 nucleotides: TGTGCCAGCAGCTTAAATCAGGAAGAGACCCAGTACTTC.

The chain has TRBV5-6 and TRBJ2-3; 8 nucleotides align to TRBD1. Trimming removed 5 bases from V and 5 bases from J; junction bases left unmatched: 25. The CDR3 loop spans 20 amino acids. The V gene's germline CDR1 is SGHDT and CDR2 YYEEEE. The DNA of the CDR3 is TGTGCCAGCAGGCCCCTGCGGGACAGGCCCCTCCGGTTTATAATAGATACGCAGTATTTT. Its protein product is CASRPLRDRPLRFIIDTQYF.

A few counts support this clonotype. This CDR3 reads CASTREGTQYF. Here the CDR3 DNA reads TGTGCCAGCACACGAGAGGGGACCCAGTACTTC. The chain recombines TRBV11-3 with TRBJ2-5, with D possibly being TRBD2 (5 bases). The CDR3 covers 11 residues. V was clipped by 7 bases and J by 7 bases, with 10 bases between them. Germline loops: CDR1 SGHNT, CDR2 YENEEA.

This clonotype was detected only a few times. The rearrangement joins TRBV2 to TRBJ2-5, with 10 bases matching TRBD2. The CDR3 has 16 residues. The V and J ends lost 4 bases and 0 bases, in that order; junction bases with no gene match: 5. From germline, CDR1 is SNHLY and CDR2 FYNNEI. In DNA, the CDR3 is TGTGCCAGCAGTGTGACTAGCGGGTCGTACCAAGAGACCCAGTACTTC. This sequence encodes CASSVTSGSYQETQYF. The full variable domain, rest sourced from reference TRBV2 and TRBJ2-5, is EPEVTQTPSHQVTQMGQEVILRCVPISNHLYFYWYRQILGQKVEFLVSFYNNEISEKSEIFDDQFSVERPDGSNFTLKIRSTKLEDSAMYFCASSVTSGSYQETQYFGPGTRLLVL.

J is TRBJ2-5 and V is TRBV11-3; possible D gene TRBD1, 6 bases. The J call may be faulty, since TRBJ2-7 better matches the DNA end. Germline CDR1 and CDR2: SGHNT and YENEEA. This CDR3 comprises 14 residues. CDR3 protein: CASSLGAKTYEQYF. The CDR3 bases are TGTGCCAGCAGCTTGGGGGCTAAAACCTACGAGCAGTACTTC.

The chain joins TRBV6-6 to TRBJ2-5; the D gene could be TRBD1 or TRBD2 (5 bases each). This CDR3 is built from 15 residues. Germline lookup yields CDR1 MNHNY and CDR2 SVGAGI (reference sequence). V was shortened by 4 bases and J by 1 base, with 13 bases between the two germline ends. The CDR3 bases are TGTGCCAGCAGTTGGGGACGGAATTTCCAAGAGACCCAGTACTTC. Amino acid sequence: CASSWGRNFQETQYF.

This clonotype was detected only once. CDR3 DNA sequence: TGTGCCAGCAGCTTTGGGACGAAGGGAGAGCAGTACTTC. The encoded protein is CASSFGTKGEQYF. The V gene is TRBV7-2, the J gene TRBJ2-1, with D tentatively TRBD1 or TRBD2 (5 bases each). The J call is doubtful: the DNA matches TRBJ2-7 better. CDR1 and CDR2 (germline): SGHTA, FQGNSA. This CDR3 is built from 13 residues.

This chain connects TRBV7-2 to TRBJ2-7; no firm D call. The V gene's germline CDR1 is SGHTA and CDR2 FQGNSA. The ends were cut back, 5 bases at V and 6 bases at J, with 11 bases in the middle. This CDR3 region has 12 residues. The CDR3 protein is CASSLYRAEQYF. The CDR3 nucleotides are TGTGCCAGCAGCCTGTATCGAGCCGAGCAGTACTTC.

The gene calls are TRBV20-1 and TRBJ1-3; D unresolved. The germline V gene encodes CDR1 DFQATT and CDR2 SNEGSKA (reference sequence). The CDR3 contains 13 residues. Trimming removed 6 bases at V and 0 bases at J, with 9 bases between. For the CDR3, the DNA is TGCAGTGCCCCCCGTTTCTCTGGAAACACCATATATTTT. This gives the protein CSAPRFSGNTIYF.